Below, 18 T cell receptor beta chains from the same sample are listed, as sequenced in a study of patients and donors after allogeneic stem cell transplantation. Using its own MiXCR run on the RT-PCR reads, TCRdb lists one record per CDR3 protein. The sample contains about 230,000 distinct CDR3 sequences, 13% to 15% of which appear only once. Sequencing used blood, either unsorted or a sorted T cell fraction (not recorded which). The receptors stem from a human donor who was either an allogeneic HSCT recipient or a stem cell or donor lymphocyte infusion donor (not recorded which). It is not recorded whose cells these are; they may come from a transplant donor.

This clonotype has a handful of counts. This chain connects TRBV12-3 or TRBV12-4 to TRBJ2-1; D uncertain. V shed 5 bases and J shed 5 bases, with 13 bases lying between them. The CDR3 has 14 amino acids. CDR3 region: CASSPAYRNNEQFF. CDR3 bases: TGTGCCAGCAGTCCAGCGTACCGAAACAATGAGCAGTTCTTC.

This clonotype was recorded many times. The chain recombines TRBV5-1 with TRBJ2-7; 10 nucleotides align to TRBD2. V trimming: 7 bases; J trimming: 5 bases; junction bases outside the gene matches: 12. Germline-derived CDR1 and CDR2 are SGHRS and YFSETQ. There are 15 residues in the CDR3. In DNA, the CDR3 is TGCGCCAGCCGACGCCCTAGCGGGAGAGTCGACGAGCAGTACTTC. This sequence encodes CASRRPSGRVDEQYF.

The rearrangement uses TRBV19 and TRBJ1-5, with TRBD1 as a possible D gene (5 bases). This CDR3 has 14 amino acids. CDR1 LNHDA and CDR2 SQIVND come from the germline V gene (reference sequence). Deletions cut 3 bases from V and 1 base from J, with 7 bases between. CDR3 sequence: CASSIRDSNQPQHF. The DNA of the CDR3 is TGTGCCAGTAGTATCCGGGACAGCAATCAGCCCCAGCATTTT.

J is TRBJ2-7 and V is TRBV6-5, with D maybe TRBD2 (5 bases). Looked up from germline, CDR1 is MNHEY and CDR2 is SVGAGI. Deletions cut 4 bases from V and 3 bases from J, with 13 bases between. This CDR3 has 14 amino acids. In nucleotides, the CDR3 is TGTGCCAGCAGTTCCCCGCTAGCTCGCTACGAGCAGTACTTC. The encoded protein is CASSSPLARYEQYF.

This clonotype was seen more than once but under ten times. The chain carries TRBV6-1 and TRBJ2-5; D is possibly TRBD1 or TRBD2 (5 bases each). With 4 bases removed from V and 5 bases from J, the gap between germline ends came to 8 bases. Germline lookup yields CDR1 MNHNS and CDR2 SASEGT. CDR3 length: 12 amino acids. The CDR3 nucleotides read TGTGCCAGCAGTGGAGGGGTGGAGACCCAGTACTTC. Encoded protein: CASSGGVETQYF.

This chain links TRBV6-1 with TRBJ2-2; possibly TRBD1 or TRBD2 for D (5 bases each). This CDR3 has 16 residues. Between the trimmed V and J ends, which lost 6 bases and 4 bases, there was a span of 18 bases. Looked up from germline, CDR1 is MNHNS and CDR2 is SASEGT. CDR3 region: CASSLSSGTFTGELFF. The DNA for the CDR3 is TGTGCCAGCAGCCTCAGTAGTGGGACGTTCACCGGGGAGCTGTTTTTT.

The chain carries TRBV27 and TRBJ1-6; TRBD1 agrees at 9 bases. The CDR3 spans 16 residues. J gave up 7 bases and V 6 bases, and 10 bases lay outside the gene matches. Germline CDR1 is MNHEY and CDR2 is SMNVEV (reference sequence). The CDR3 is CASRSQGAGGNSPLHF. CDR3 coding DNA: TGTGCCAGCAGATCACAGGGGGCAGGAGGGAATTCACCCCTCCACTTT.

This clonotype occurred a few times. CDR3 protein: CSARGTSGNLGETQYF. The CDR3, as DNA: TGCAGTGCTAGAGGGACTAGCGGGAATCTAGGGGAGACCCAGTACTTC. J is TRBJ2-5 and V is TRBV20-1; 12 positions match TRBD2. CDR3 length equals 16 residues. V lost 1 base to trimming and J lost 5 bases; unmatched junction nucleotides: 8. Germline CDR1 and CDR2: DFQATT and SNEGSKA (reference sequence).

V gene TRBV6-2 or TRBV6-3 combines with J gene TRBJ2-2, with 7 bases that match TRBD1. Per the germline V gene, CDR1 is MNHEY and CDR2 is SVGEGT. With 4 bases clipped from V and 8 bases from J, the junction kept 10 bases outside the gene matches. The CDR3 is made up of 15 amino acids. CDR3 loop: CASSSRRQGQGELFF. The CDR3 DNA sequence: TGTGCCAGCAGTTCTCGGCGACAGGGCCAAGGGGAGCTGTTTTTT.

This clonotype was observed at least ten times. The chain is built from TRBV3-1 and TRBJ2-7; D is uncertain. V lost 4 bases and J lost 0, with 19 bases in between. Germline V lookup: CDR1 LGHDT, CDR2 YNNKEL (reference sequence). This CDR3 has 17 amino acids. The CDR3 here is CASSPKMWGLDSYEQYF. Here the CDR3 DNA reads TGTGCCAGCAGCCCCAAGATGTGGGGTCTGGACTCCTACGAGCAGTACTTC.

This clonotype was observed many times. The chain carries TRBV28 and TRBJ1-3; D is undetermined. V was shortened by 3 bases and J by 4 bases, with 7 bases between the two germline ends. The CDR3 runs 13 residues. In germline, CDR1 is MDHEN, CDR2 SYDVKM. The CDR3 nucleotides are TGTGCCAGCAGTTTGAACTTGGGAAACACCATATATTTT. Its protein is CASSLNLGNTIYF.

The sample holds a few counts of this clonotype. CDR3 DNA: TGTGCCAGCAGCCCTGAGACTAGGTACGAGCAGTACTTC. This codes for CASSPETRYEQYF. This chain connects TRBV6-6 to TRBJ2-7, with D possibly matching TRBD2 (6 bases). Germline values: CDR1 MNHNY, CDR2 SVGAGI (reference sequence). The CDR3 has 13 amino acids. V lost 6 bases and J lost 4, with 13 bases in between.

The V call is TRBV5-1, the J call TRBJ2-3; D perhaps matches TRBD2 (6 bases). In germline, CDR1 is SGHRS, CDR2 YFSETQ. Trimming took 3 bases from V and 5 from J, leaving 13 bases between them. The CDR3 runs 14 residues. CDR3: CASSSGLQRDTQYF. The CDR3 DNA reads TGCGCCAGCAGCTCGGGACTGCAACGAGATACGCAGTATTTT. The whole variable domain, filled in from reference TRBV5-1 and TRBJ2-3, reads KAGVTQTPRYLIKTRGQQVTLSCSPISGHRSVSWYQQTPGQGLQFLFEYFSETQRNKGNFPGRFSGRQFSNSRSEMNVSTLELGDSALYLCASSSGLQRDTQYFGPGTRLTVL.

The V and J genes are TRBV5-4 and TRBJ2-7, with TRBD1 matching over 11 bases. CDR3 length equals 15 residues. CDR1 SGHNT and CDR2 YYREEE come from the germline V gene (reference sequence). V trimming: 4 bases; J trimming: 4 bases; junction bases outside the gene matches: 7. The CDR3 DNA sequence: TGTGCCAGCAGCCGGACAGGGGGCGCGGGGTACGAGCAGTACTTC. Amino acids: CASSRTGGAGYEQYF. The full variable domain, its missing parts supplied by reference TRBV5-4 and TRBJ2-7, is ETGVTQSPTHLIKTRGQQVTLRCSSQSGHNTVSWYQQALGQGPQFIFQYYREEENGRGNFPPRFSGLQFPNYSSELNVNALELDDSALYLCASSRTGGAGYEQYFGPGTRLTVT.

This clonotype has more than one count but fewer than ten. The CDR3 region has the DNA TGTGCCAGCAGCGTTAGCGGGGCACGAGAGCAGTACTTC. Amino acid sequence: CASSVSGAREQYF. This chain links TRBV9 with TRBJ2-7, with 8 bases identical to TRBD2. J lost 7 bases, V lost 2 bases, and 5 bases had no gene match. This CDR3 spans 13 amino acids. The germline V gene has CDR1 SGDLS and CDR2 YYNGEE.

Only a few counts were recorded for this clonotype. The gene calls are TRBV7-2 and TRBJ2-5; no definite D call. The CDR3 is 10 amino acids. The V and J ends lost 9 bases and 4 bases respectively, with 6 bases between them. Germline V gene sequence: CDR1 SGHTA, CDR2 FQGNSA. The DNA for the CDR3 is TGTGCCAGTGAACGAGAGACCCAGTACTTC. Translated, it gives CASERETQYF.

The chain recombines TRBV6-1 with TRBJ1-4, with 8 bases aligning to TRBD1. The CDR3 runs to 18 residues. Germline V CDR1 and CDR2: MNHNS, SASEGT. The V segment lost 6 bases and the J segment 10 bases; nucleotides outside the gene matches: 22. CDR3 DNA: TGTGCCAGCAGCCTTATTCCCCCGGGACAGGTCTCCGAAGGAAAACTGTTTTTT. It specifies CASSLIPPGQVSEGKLFF.

V is TRBV3-1 and J is TRBJ1-3; 7 nucleotides match TRBD1. Trimming cost V 4 bases and J 4 bases; bases outside gene matches: 7. The CDR3 length is 15 residues. Germline CDR1 and CDR2: LGHDT and YNNKEL (reference sequence). CDR3 in amino acids: CASSPNRGSGNTIYF. The DNA of the CDR3 is TGTGCCAGCAGCCCGAACAGGGGATCAGGAAACACCATATATTTT.